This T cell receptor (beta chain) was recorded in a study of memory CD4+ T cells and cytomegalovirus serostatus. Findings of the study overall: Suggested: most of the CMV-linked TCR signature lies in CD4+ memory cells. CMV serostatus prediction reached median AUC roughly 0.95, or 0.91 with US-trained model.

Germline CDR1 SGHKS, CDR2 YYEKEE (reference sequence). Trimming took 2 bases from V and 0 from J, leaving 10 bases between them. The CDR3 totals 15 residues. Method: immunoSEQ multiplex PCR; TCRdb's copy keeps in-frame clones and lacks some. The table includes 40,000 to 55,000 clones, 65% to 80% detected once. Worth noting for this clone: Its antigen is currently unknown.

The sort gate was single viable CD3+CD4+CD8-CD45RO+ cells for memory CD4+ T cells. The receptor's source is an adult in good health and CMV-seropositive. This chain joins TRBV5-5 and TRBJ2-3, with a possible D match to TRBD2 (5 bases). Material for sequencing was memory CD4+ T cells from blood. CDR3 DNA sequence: TGTGCCAGCAGCTTTACTAGTAGAAGCACAGATACGCAGTATTTT. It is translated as CASSFTSRSTDTQYF.